The 6 T cell receptor beta chains below were found in one sample sequenced in a study of Graves' ophthalmopathy and Graves' hyperthyroidism. Amplification of TCR beta CDR3 regions used RNA transcripts. Second-round multiplex PCR followed a first-round RT-PCR using HTBI primers. TCRdb recomputed calls from the multiplex PCR reads with MiXCR, one row per CDR3 protein. The sample includes over 450,000 distinct CDR3 sequences, 13% to 15% seen only once; the top ten take about 9.4%. The sample was blood. The source is a woman aged 25-40 years with Graves' ophthalmopathy.

This clonotype was counted at least ten times. The rearrangement links TRBV7-6 to TRBJ1-1, with unresolved D. The V gene lost 5 bases and the J gene lost 6 bases, with 16 bases spanning the gap. The germline V gene has CDR1 SGHVS and CDR2 FNYEAQ. The CDR3 contains 14 residues. The CDR3 is CASSPGPALPEAFF. CDR3 nucleotide sequence: TGTGCCAGCAGCCCCGGCCCGGCGCTGCCTGAAGCTTTCTTT.

In its sample, this clonotype was seen many times. The chain joins TRBV11-2 to TRBJ2-5; no definite D call. The CDR3 is 14 amino acids. Germline CDR1 reads SGHAT; CDR2 reads FQNNGV. The germline V and J ends were trimmed by 6 bases and 1 base, with 12 bases remaining between them. CDR3 nucleotide sequence: TGTGCCAGCAGGGGCCTATTGGGCCAAGAGACCCAGTACTTC. It specifies CASRGLLGQETQYF.

Points on this clonotype: A read error may be the cause here, since a much bigger clone is one base away. V usage is TRBV28 and J usage is TRBJ2-7; D is possibly TRBD1 or TRBD2 (5 bases each). The CDR3 consists of 12 residues. CDR1 MDHEN and CDR2 SYDVKM come from the germline V gene. V was trimmed by 3 bases and J by 9 bases, leaving 12 bases between them. The CDR3 reads CASSFRGRGQYF. DNA for the CDR3: TGTGCCAGCAGTTTCCGGGGCCGCGGGCAGTACTTC.

This clonotype was found a few times. This chain links TRBV18 with TRBJ2-5; D is perhaps TRBD1 (6 bases). Germline loops: CDR1 KGHSH, CDR2 LQKENI. This CDR3 region has 13 residues. V lost 6 bases and J lost 4, with 12 bases in between. The CDR3: CASSRTAIETQYF. The DNA of the CDR3 is TGTGCCAGCTCGAGGACAGCGATAGAGACCCAGTACTTC.

This clonotype was seen repeatedly, ten times or more. J is TRBJ2-5 and V is TRBV2; D tentatively reads TRBD1 or TRBD2 (5 bases each). CDR1 and CDR2 (germline): SNHLY, FYNNEI. The CDR3 spans 13 residues. The V end lost 5 bases, the J end lost 5 bases, and 12 bases lay between the germline ends. CDR3 region: CASSSGRTETQYF. The CDR3 DNA is TGTGCCAGCAGTTCGGGACGCACGGAGACCCAGTACTTC.

This clonotype was found many times. The chain carries TRBV29-1 and TRBJ1-5; D not resolved. Trimming removed 4 bases from V and 3 bases from J, with 7 bases in between. The CDR3 runs to 12 residues. Germline assignment: CDR1 SQVTM and CDR2 ANQGSEA. CDR3 bases: TGCAGCGTTGGAGGTACCAATCAGCCCCAGCATTTT. Its protein is CSVGGTNQPQHF.